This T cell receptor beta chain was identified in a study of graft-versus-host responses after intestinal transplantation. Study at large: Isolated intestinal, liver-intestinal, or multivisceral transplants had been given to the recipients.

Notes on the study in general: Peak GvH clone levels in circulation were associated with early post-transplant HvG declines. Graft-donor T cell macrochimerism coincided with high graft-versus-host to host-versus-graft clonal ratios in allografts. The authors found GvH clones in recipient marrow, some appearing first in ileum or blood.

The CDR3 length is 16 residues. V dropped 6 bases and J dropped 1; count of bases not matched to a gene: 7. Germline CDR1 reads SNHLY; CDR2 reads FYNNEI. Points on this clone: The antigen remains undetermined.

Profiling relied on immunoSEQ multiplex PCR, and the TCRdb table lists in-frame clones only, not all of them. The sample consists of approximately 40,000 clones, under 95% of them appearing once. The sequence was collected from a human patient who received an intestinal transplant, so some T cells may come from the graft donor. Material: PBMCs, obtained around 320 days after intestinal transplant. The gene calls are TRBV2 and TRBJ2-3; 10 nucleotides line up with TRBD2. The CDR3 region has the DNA TGTGCCAGCAGCCCGACTAGCGGGTCACGCACAGATACGCAGTATTTT. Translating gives CASSPTSGSRTDTQYF. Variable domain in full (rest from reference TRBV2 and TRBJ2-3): EPEVTQTPSHQVTQMGQEVILRCVPISNHLYFYWYRQILGQKVEFLVSFYNNEISEKSEIFDDQFSVERPDGSNFTLKIRSTKLEDSAMYFCASSPTSGSRTDTQYFGPGTRLTVL.